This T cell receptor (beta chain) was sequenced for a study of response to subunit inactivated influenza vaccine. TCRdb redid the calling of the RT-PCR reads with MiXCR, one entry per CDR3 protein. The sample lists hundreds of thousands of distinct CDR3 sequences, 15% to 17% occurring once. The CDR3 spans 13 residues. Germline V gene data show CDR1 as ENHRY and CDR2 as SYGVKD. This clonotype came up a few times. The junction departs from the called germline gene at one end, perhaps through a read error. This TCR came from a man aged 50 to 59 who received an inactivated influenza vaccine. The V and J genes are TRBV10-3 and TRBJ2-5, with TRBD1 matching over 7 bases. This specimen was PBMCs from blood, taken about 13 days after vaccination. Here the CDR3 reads CAITTGEQGTQYF. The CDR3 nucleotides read TGTGCCATCACTACAGGGGAGCAAGGGACCCAGTACTTC.